The rows below give T cell receptor beta chains drawn from one sample of a study of Ad26.COV2.S vaccination and SARS-CoV-2 variants. Profiled with immunoSEQ multiplex PCR; TCRdb holds only in-frame clones, not every one. The sample lists about 440,000 clones, 90% seen once, with around 4.5% in the top ten. Sample: peripheral blood, taken in a trial of Ad26.COV2.S vaccine versus placebo. Every receptor here comes from a person aged 18-60 years who received the Ad26.COV2.S COVID-19 vaccine or a placebo. Each CDR3 is given with its conserved first and last residue. A D gene is named only where the DNA matches it firmly. Size is stated for part of the rows, as once, few or many counts, or as a class when the clone is expanded.

>few|TRBV2|TRBJ1-1|.
CASRGPRGTEAFF
TGTGCCAGCAGGGGACCCAGGGGCACTGAAGCTTTCTTT
>.|TRBV7-2|TRBJ1-1|.
CASSRPSEAFF
TGTGCCAGCAGCCGGCCCAGTGAAGCTTTCTTT
>.|TRBV7-6|TRBJ2-6|TRBD1
CASSFRTGAPSGANVLTF
TGTGCCAGCAGCTTCCGGACAGGGGCACCCTCTGGGGCCAACGTCCTGACTTTC
>.|TRBV2|TRBJ1-5|TRBD1
CASSGQGLGQPQHF
TGTGCCAGCTCGGGACAGGGGCTTGGACAGCCCCAGCATTTT
>.|TRBV28|TRBJ2-3|TRBD1
CASSLFRQGPTDTQYF
TGTGCCAGCAGTTTATTCCGACAGGGACCCACAGATACGCAGTATTTT
>.|TRBV4-1|TRBJ2-3|TRBD2
CASSQVSGGSTDTQYF
TGCGCCAGCAGCCAAGTCAGCGGGGGATCCACAGATACGCAGTATTTT
>once|TRBV14|TRBJ2-2|.
CASSQETAALSRAGELFF
TGTGCCAGCAGCCAAGAGACAGCGGCCCTGAGTCGGGCCGGGGAGCTGTTTTTT
>.|TRBV5-1|TRBJ1-4|TRBD1
CASSGTGRNEKLFF
TGCGCCAGCAGCGGGACAGGGCGTAATGAAAAACTGTTTTTT
>.|TRBV7-7|TRBJ2-5|TRBD1
CASSLGDRGIGETQYF
TGTGCTAGCAGCTTAGGGGACAGGGGGATCGGGGAGACCCAGTACTTC
>.|TRBV28|TRBJ2-7|TRBD1
CASSFWDRIHEQYF
TGTGCCAGCAGTTTTTGGGACAGGATCCACGAGCAGTACTTC
>.|TRBV7-2|TRBJ2-2|.
CASSLRGADTGELFF
TGTGCCAGCAGCTTAAGGGGGGCTGACACCGGGGAGCTGTTTTTT
>.|TRBV19|TRBJ2-7|.
CASEDEQYF
TGTGCCAGTGAGGACGAGCAGTACTTC